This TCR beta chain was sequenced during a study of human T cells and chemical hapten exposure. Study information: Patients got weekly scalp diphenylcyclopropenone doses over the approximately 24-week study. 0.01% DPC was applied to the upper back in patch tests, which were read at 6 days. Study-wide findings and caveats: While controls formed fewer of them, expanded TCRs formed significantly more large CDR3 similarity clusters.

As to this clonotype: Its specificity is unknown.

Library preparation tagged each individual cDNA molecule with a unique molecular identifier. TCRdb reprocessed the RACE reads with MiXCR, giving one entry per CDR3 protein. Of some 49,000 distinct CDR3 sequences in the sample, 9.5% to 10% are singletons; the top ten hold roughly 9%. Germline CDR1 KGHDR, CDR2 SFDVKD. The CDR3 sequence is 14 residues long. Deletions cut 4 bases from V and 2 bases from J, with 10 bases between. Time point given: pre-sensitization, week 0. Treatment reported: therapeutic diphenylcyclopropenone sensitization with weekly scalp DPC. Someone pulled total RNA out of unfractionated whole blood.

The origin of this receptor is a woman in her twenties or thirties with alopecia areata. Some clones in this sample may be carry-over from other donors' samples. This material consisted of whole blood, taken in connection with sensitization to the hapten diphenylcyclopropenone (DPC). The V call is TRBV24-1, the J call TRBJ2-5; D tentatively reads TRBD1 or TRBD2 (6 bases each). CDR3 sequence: CATSDGGSQETQYF. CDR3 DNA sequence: TGTGCCACCAGTGACGGGGGCTCTCAAGAGACCCAGTACTTC.